This TCR beta chain was found in a study of CD8+ T cells in alopecia areata. Following RNA extraction, reverse transcription yielded cDNA that acted as the sequencing template. Measured with immunoSEQ multiplex PCR; TCRdb has only the in-frame clones, and not every one. The table includes around 190,000 clones, 45% to 70% detected once. Germline CDR1 reads SEHNR; CDR2 reads FQNEAQ (reference sequence). The CDR3 is made up of 14 amino acids. Trimming removed 4 bases at V and 7 bases at J, with 17 bases between. This clone was found a few times. This receptor was taken from a human donor in good health. Sequencing was carried out using CD8+ T cells sorted from blood. The chain joins TRBV7-9 to TRBJ2-7, with D perhaps matching TRBD1 or TRBD2 (6 bases each). CDR3 in DNA: TGTGCCAGCAGCTCATTGCTGACAGGAGGGGAGCAGTACTTC. Translating it yields CASSSLLTGGEQYF.